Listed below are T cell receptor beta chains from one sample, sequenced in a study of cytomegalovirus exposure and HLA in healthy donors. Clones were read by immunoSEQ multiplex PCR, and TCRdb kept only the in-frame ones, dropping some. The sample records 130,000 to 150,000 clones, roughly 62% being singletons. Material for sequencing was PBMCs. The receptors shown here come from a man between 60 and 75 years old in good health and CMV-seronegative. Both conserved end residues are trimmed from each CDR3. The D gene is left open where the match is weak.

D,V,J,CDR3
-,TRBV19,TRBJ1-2,ASSTGTFYGYT
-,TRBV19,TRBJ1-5,ASSIGAGFNQPQH
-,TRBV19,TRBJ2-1,ASSPQRHNEQF
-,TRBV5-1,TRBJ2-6,ASSLVGGSGANVLT
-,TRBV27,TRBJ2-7,ASSLRGFEQY
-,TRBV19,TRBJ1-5,ASSIQTQSGNQPQH
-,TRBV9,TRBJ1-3,ASSVGGGMSGNTIY
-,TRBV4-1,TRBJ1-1,ASSLATANTEAF
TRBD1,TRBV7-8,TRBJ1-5,ASSSDRGGQPQH
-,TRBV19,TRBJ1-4,ASSISANEKLF
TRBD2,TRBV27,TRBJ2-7,ASSFPRLAASYEQY
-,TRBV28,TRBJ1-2,ATLGRDTYNYGYT
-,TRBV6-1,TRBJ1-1,AAGGDTEAF
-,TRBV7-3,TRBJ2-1,ASSPRWTPRHEQF
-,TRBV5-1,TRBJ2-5,ASSFLQETQY
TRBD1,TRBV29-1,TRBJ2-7,SVGAGTGAYEQY
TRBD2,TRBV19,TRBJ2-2,ASSIRGTSGSTGELF
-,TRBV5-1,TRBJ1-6,ASSLDPGNSPLH
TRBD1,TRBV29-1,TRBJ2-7,SVKLFGTANYEQY
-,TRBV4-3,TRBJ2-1,ASSQDALQGGEQF
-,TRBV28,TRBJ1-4,ASRTGYEEKLF
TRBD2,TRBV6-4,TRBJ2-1,ASSVQTGGLPQQF
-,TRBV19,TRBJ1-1,ASSITLEAEAF
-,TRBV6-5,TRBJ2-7,ASRAQGYEQY
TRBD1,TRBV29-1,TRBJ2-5,SVELLGQGQETQY
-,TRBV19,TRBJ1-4,ASSSPGTTNEKLF
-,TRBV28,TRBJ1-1,ASSLNGGIGSTEAF
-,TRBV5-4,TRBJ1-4,ASSSRQTNEKLF
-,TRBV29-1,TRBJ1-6,SVGDSADSPLH